The clone carrying this T cell receptor (beta chain) was observed at least ten times. Its specificity is unknown. These data belong to a study of CD8 T cells in ankylosing spondylitis. Per germline, CDR1 DFQATT and CDR2 SNEGSKA (reference sequence). This CDR3 has 15 residues. Trimming at V came to 0 bases and at J to 0 bases, leaving 3 bases not matched to a gene. Researchers built TCR beta libraries using quantitative 5'-RACE with molecular barcodes. Each CDR3 protein is one row after TCRdb ran MiXCR on the 5' RACE reads. The table records fewer than 250,000 distinct CDR3 sequences, roughly 25% of them present only once. Study-level findings and limits: A TCR beta motif of 7 to 9 highly homologous variants seemed to mark ankylosing spondylitis blood. Clones tied to disease were said to be significantly enriched in matched ankylosing spondylitis synovial fluid. Clones that were linked to disease were CD8+ and were relatively rare in peripheral blood.

This clonotype originated in a male donor with ankylosing spondylitis or in good health (not recorded which). The sample was blood, either unsorted or a sorted T cell fraction (not recorded which). This chain links TRBV20-1 with TRBJ2-7; 9 positions agree with TRBD1. CDR3 coding DNA: TGCAGTGCTAGAGAGGGACAGGGCCTCTCCTACGAGCAGTACTTC. Amino acids: CSAREGQGLSYEQYF.